These T cell receptor beta chains were read from a single sample in a study of shared clonotypes between healthy human individuals. Profiling relied on immunoSEQ multiplex PCR, and the TCRdb table lists in-frame clones only, not all of them. Here the sample spans around 1.1 million clones, around 78% being singletons. The sequenced material came from memory CD4+ T cells from PBMCs. These receptors came from a young man in good health. Some clones in this sample may be carry-over from other donors' samples. Both conserved end residues are trimmed from each CDR3. The D gene is left open where the match is weak. Expanded clones are given a class, and other clones once, few, many or no size at all.

V gene	clone size	J gene	D gene	CDR3 protein
TRBV19	.	TRBJ2-5	.	ASSIGGVSGLLGETQY
TRBV12-5	once	TRBJ2-2	TRBD1	ASGTGRGTGGTGELF
TRBV4-3	.	TRBJ2-1	.	ASSQEPGSGNEQF
TRBV18	.	TRBJ2-5	.	ASSPPYMEGETQY
TRBV6-1	few	TRBJ1-1	.	ASNRLRTEAF
TRBV15	.	TRBJ2-7	.	ATSRDSRTYEQY
TRBV6-1	.	TRBJ2-3	.	ASSEAGWFGPDTQY
TRBV15	.	TRBJ1-5	.	ATSREVSNQPQH
TRBV2	once	TRBJ1-1	TRBD1	ASRGGTDGAF
TRBV2	many	TRBJ1-1	TRBD1	ASRDRGFLNTEAF
TRBV10-1	.	TRBJ2-4	.	ASRETGVLYWY
TRBV28	.	TRBJ1-4	.	ASHAVNNEKLF
TRBV5-4	many	TRBJ2-7	.	ASSLSSIHEQY
TRBV10-2	.	TRBJ2-2	.	ASSEVVRLEGSGELF
TRBV5-1	once	TRBJ2-5	TRBD1	ASSFGPTGEETQY
TRBV28	few	TRBJ1-4	.	ASSFDGTNEKLF
TRBV5-4	many	TRBJ2-3	TRBD2	ASSRGLAGVTDTQY
TRBV25-1	once	TRBJ2-3	TRBD2	ASGTSGWSGDTQY
TRBV7-6	.	TRBJ1-5	.	ASSFDSHRPQH
TRBV27	.	TRBJ2-1	TRBD2	ASSLETSRVPYNEQF
TRBV6-1	.	TRBJ1-2	.	ASTPGTVTYGYT
TRBV7-2	.	TRBJ2-2	TRBD2	ASSQGLAATGELF
TRBV18	.	TRBJ1-2	TRBD1	ASSPPSSGGGYGYT
TRBV30	.	TRBJ2-1	TRBD2	AWSKGLAGGNEQF
TRBV28	.	TRBJ1-5	.	ASSFPRVDQPQH
TRBV7-2	.	TRBJ2-6	TRBD1	ASRPGQGLSMGANVLT
TRBV2	.	TRBJ2-1	TRBD2	ASMGDTSGRQF
TRBV5-4	once	TRBJ1-4	.	ASSPGQPAEKLF